The 17 T cell receptor beta chains reported below all come from one sample, sequenced in a study of control samples from healthy donors and cancer patients. Measured with immunoSEQ multiplex PCR; TCRdb has only the in-frame clones, and not every one. The top ten hold around 2.5% of the sample, which has 120,000 or so clones, approximately 92% seen once. The sequencing input was blood. These receptors came from a man aged 18 to 35 in good health.

This chain joins TRBV11-3 and TRBJ2-3; D gene ambiguous. This CDR3 spans 15 amino acids. Germline values: CDR1 SGHNT, CDR2 YENEEA. Deletions cut 4 bases from V and 4 bases from J, with 15 bases between. The CDR3 DNA is TGTGCCAGCAGCTCCCGAGGCCAAGTCCCAGATACGCAGTATTTT. It specifies CASSSRGQVPDTQYF.

The CDR3 is CASNRGSNSPLHF. The CDR3 nucleotides read TGTGCCAGCAACAGGGGAAGTAATTCACCCCTCCACTTT. This chain connects TRBV27 to TRBJ1-6; TRBD1 matches 7 bases. V gave up 7 bases and J gave up 6 bases; unmatched junction bases: 3. Germline V gene sequence: CDR1 MNHEY, CDR2 SMNVEV (reference sequence). CDR3 length: 13 amino acids.

This chain uses TRBV7-9 with TRBJ2-1, with 7 bases lining up with TRBD2. CDR3 length equals 16 residues. Germline V gene lookup returns CDR1 SEHNR and CDR2 FQNEAQ (reference sequence). Trimming took 0 bases from V and 7 from J; bases not matched to a gene: 9. CDR3 residues: CASSLARVARGNEQFF. CDR3 in DNA: TGTGCCAGCAGCTTAGCGCGAGTTGCGCGGGGGAATGAGCAGTTCTTC. The variable domain in full, with the rest retrieved from reference TRBV7-9 and TRBJ2-1, is DTGVSQNPRHKITKRGQNVTFRCDPISEHNRLYWYRQTLGQGPEFLTYFQNEAQLEKSRLLSDRFSAERPKGSFSTLEIQRTEQGDSAMYLCASSLARVARGNEQFFGPGTRLTVL.

The rearrangement uses TRBV7-9 and TRBJ1-1; TRBD1 matches at 9 bases. Germline CDR1 reads SEHNR; CDR2 reads FQNEAQ (reference sequence). This CDR3 spans 16 amino acids. Unmatched junction bases numbered 7, after V lost 5 bases and J lost 0 bases. CDR3 sequence (DNA): TGTGCCAGCAGCCAGCACAGGGGGCGATTGAACACTGAAGCTTTCTTT. It yields the protein CASSQHRGRLNTEAFF.

This clone was seen only once. The J gene is TRBJ1-6, the V gene TRBV9, with no clear D. V was shortened by 3 bases and J by 7 bases, with 14 bases between the two germline ends. This CDR3 spans 15 amino acids. Germline loops: CDR1 SGDLS, CDR2 YYNGEE. CDR3 residues: CASSAEGEINSPLHF. The CDR3, as DNA: TGTGCCAGCAGCGCAGAGGGCGAGATAAATTCACCCCTCCACTTT. The complete variable domain, with remaining parts taken from reference TRBV9 and TRBJ1-6, reads DSGVTQTPKHLITATGQRVTLRCSPRSGDLSVYWYQQSLDQGLQFLIQYYNGEERAKGNILERFSAQQFPDLHSELNLSSLELGDSALYFCASSAEGEINSPLHFGNGTRLTVT.

The gene calls are TRBV7-9 and TRBJ2-2, with 8 bases fitting TRBD2. Germline V gene data show CDR1 as SEHNR and CDR2 as FQNEAQ (reference sequence). The CDR3 totals 16 residues. J gave up 5 bases and V 4 bases, and 9 bases lay outside the gene matches. The CDR3 spells CASSYTGGPRTGELFF. The CDR3 nucleotides are TGTGCCAGCAGCTATACGGGGGGGCCGCGAACCGGGGAGCTGTTTTTT.

The J gene is TRBJ1-5, the V gene TRBV5-5; no definite D call. Between the trimmed V and J ends, which lost 0 bases and 3 bases, there was a span of 7 bases. The germline V gene encodes CDR1 SGHKS and CDR2 YYEKEE (reference sequence). The CDR3 length is 14 residues. CDR3 DNA sequence: TGTGCCAGCAGCTTGGTACAGAACAATCAGCCCCAGCATTTT. Translated: CASSLVQNNQPQHF.

The chain links TRBV13 to TRBJ2-1; maybe TRBD2 (5 bases). Trimming shortened V by 4 bases and J by 9 bases, and 16 bases separated the two germline ends. CDR1 and CDR2 from the germline V gene are PRHDT and FYEKMQ (reference sequence). The CDR3 loop spans 14 amino acids. DNA of the CDR3: TGTGCCAGCAGCTATATAGCCGGGGTGGCTGAGCAGTTCTTC. This gives the protein CASSYIAGVAEQFF.

The chain carries TRBV24-1 and TRBJ2-2; D unclear. The CDR3 extends over 12 amino acids. Germline lookup yields CDR1 KGHDR and CDR2 SFDVKD. Trimming shortened V by 4 bases and J by 7 bases, and 6 bases separated the two germline ends. The CDR3 DNA sequence: TGTGCCACCAGTGAGGACGTCGGGGAGCTGTTTTTT. The encoded protein is CATSEDVGELFF.

V usage is TRBV2 and J usage is TRBJ1-4; D might be TRBD1 (6 bases). Germline V gives CDR1 SNHLY, CDR2 FYNNEI. The CDR3 is 16 residues long. Trimming took 6 bases from V and 8 from J, leaving 22 bases between them. The CDR3 bases are TGTGCCAGCAGGCCCATCTGGGGGGCTTCAAAAGAAAAACTGTTTTTT. Protein sequence: CASRPIWGASKEKLFF.

The chain has TRBV7-9 and TRBJ2-4; D remains ambiguous. The V end lost 1 base, the J end lost 5 bases, and 15 bases lay between the germline ends. The CDR3 is 16 residues long. In germline, CDR1 is SEHNR, CDR2 FQNEAQ (reference sequence). The CDR3 loop is CASSLGPAVGENIQYF. CDR3 DNA: TGTGCCAGCAGCTTAGGTCCCGCGGTAGGAGAAAACATTCAGTACTTC.

This chain uses TRBV19 with TRBJ1-2; D remains ambiguous. Looked up from germline, CDR1 is LNHDA and CDR2 is SQIVND (reference sequence). The CDR3 is 14 residues long. Trimming shortened V by 9 bases and J by 0 bases, and 14 bases separated the two germline ends. CDR3: CASIGVTANYGYTF. The CDR3 nucleotides read TGTGCCAGCATTGGGGTTACAGCTAACTATGGCTACACCTTC.

The chain recombines TRBV4-1 with TRBJ2-2; unclear D gene. The length of the CDR3 is 12 residues. Germline CDR1 is MGHRA and CDR2 is YSYEKL. V was pared by 4 bases and J by 7 bases, with 7 bases between. The CDR3 DNA reads TGCGCCAGCAGCCGAGTGGGCGGGGAGCTGTTTTTT. It is translated as CASSRVGGELFF.

This sequence joins TRBV6-2 or TRBV6-3 and TRBJ2-3; D remains ambiguous. Trimming pared 7 bases from V and 3 bases from J, leaving 20 bases between. The CDR3 consists of 16 residues. CDR1 and CDR2 from the germline V gene are MNHEY and SVGEGT. In DNA, the CDR3 is TGTGCCAGCACCCCTTACTCCCGGGCATTGACAGATACGCAGTATTTT. It translates to CASTPYSRALTDTQYF.

The chain combines TRBV6-1 with TRBJ1-5; D is undetermined. Trimming took 2 bases from V and 0 from J, leaving 11 bases between them. The germline gives CDR1 MNHNS, CDR2 SASEGT. This CDR3 spans 16 amino acids. In DNA form, the CDR3 reads TGTGCCAGCAGTGAATCCCTATTTTATAGCAATCAGCCCCAGCATTTT. Its protein is CASSESLFYSNQPQHF.

The chain links TRBV6-2 or TRBV6-3 to TRBJ2-5; 11 nucleotides line up with TRBD2. The CDR3 has 14 amino acids. CDR1 is MNHEY, CDR2 SVGEGT, per germline. V lost 5 bases, J lost 5 bases, and 4 bases stayed unmatched. The CDR3 DNA reads as TGTGCCAGCAGTGTAGCGGGGGGGCACGAGACCCAGTACTTC. Translating gives CASSVAGGHETQYF.

The J gene is TRBJ1-6, the V gene TRBV5-8; D gene ambiguous. The CDR3 covers 14 residues. Trimming took 2 bases from V and 9 from J, leaving 12 bases between them. The germline gives CDR1 SGHTS, CDR2 YDEGEE. CDR3 sequence reads: CASSFDRFGSPLHF. For the CDR3, the DNA is TGTGCCAGCAGCTTCGACCGCTTCGGTTCACCCCTCCACTTT. The full variable domain, in which reference TRBV5-8 and TRBJ1-6 provide the parts outside the CDR3, is EAGVTQSPTHLIKTRGQQATLRCSPISGHTSVYWYQQALGLGLQFLLWYDEGEERNRGNFPPRFSGRQFPNYSSELNVNALELEDSALYLCASSFDRFGSPLHFGNGTRLTVT.